The following is a T cell receptor beta chain sequence with its context. These data originate in a study of shared T cell receptors in the human thymus. V trimming: 2 bases; J trimming: 6 bases; junction bases outside the gene matches: 8. Germline V gives CDR1 SGHDN, CDR2 FVKESK. The CDR3 contains 16 residues. TCRdb keeps only in-frame clones here, not all; method: immunoSEQ multiplex PCR. The sample lists about 380,000 clones, just under 95% occurring once. Sequenced sample: thymocytes. This TCR was sampled from a human donor. V gene TRBV14 combines with J gene TRBJ2-1, with 9 bases lining up with TRBD1. The CDR3 reads CASSQPVGTGSNEQFF. DNA of the CDR3: TGTGCCAGCAGCCAACCCGTTGGGACAGGGAGCAATGAGCAGTTCTTC. Together with reference TRBV14 and TRBJ2-1, the CDR3 gives the full variable domain: EAGVTQFPSHSVIEKGQTVTLRCDPISGHDNLYWYRRVMGKEIKFLLHFVKESKQDESGMPNNRFLAERTGGTYSTLKVQPAELEDSGVYFCASSQPVGTGSNEQFFGPGTRLTVL.